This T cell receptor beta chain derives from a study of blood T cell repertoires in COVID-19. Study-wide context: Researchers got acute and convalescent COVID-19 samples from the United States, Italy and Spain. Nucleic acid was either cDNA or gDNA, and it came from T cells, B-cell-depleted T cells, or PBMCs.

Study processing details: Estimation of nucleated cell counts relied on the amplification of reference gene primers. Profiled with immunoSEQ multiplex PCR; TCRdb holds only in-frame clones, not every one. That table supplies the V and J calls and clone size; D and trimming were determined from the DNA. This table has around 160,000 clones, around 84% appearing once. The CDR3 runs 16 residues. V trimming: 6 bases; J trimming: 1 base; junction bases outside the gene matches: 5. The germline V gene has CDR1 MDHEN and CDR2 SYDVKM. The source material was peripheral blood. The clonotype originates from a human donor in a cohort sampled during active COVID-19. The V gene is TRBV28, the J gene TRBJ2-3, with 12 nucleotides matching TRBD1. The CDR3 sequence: CASSRDRGLGTDTQYF. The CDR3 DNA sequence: TGTGCCAGCAGCCGGGACAGGGGGCTAGGCACAGATACGCAGTATTTT.